The next 30 T cell receptor beta chains were all read from a single sample in a study of cytomegalovirus exposure and HLA in healthy donors. Researchers ran the PCR with 60 Vbeta and 13 Jbeta primers. Sequencing was performed with immunoSEQ multiplex PCR; in TCRdb, only in-frame clones are kept and a portion is missing. The sample lists about 130,000 clones; 65% to 90% were seen once. The specimen sequenced was PBMCs. The receptors derive from a male donor in good health and CMV-seropositive.

This clone has just one count. The chain joins TRBV7-9 to TRBJ2-3; TRBD2 aligns across 11 bases. V lost 5 bases, J lost 5 bases, and 6 bases stayed unmatched. The CDR3 has 15 residues. Germline loops: CDR1 SEHNR, CDR2 FQNEAQ (reference sequence). In DNA form, the CDR3 reads TGTGCCAGCAGCCGCCTAGCGGGAGGAATAGATACGCAGTATTTT. As protein: CASSRLAGGIDTQYF.

There are a few counts of this clone. This chain uses TRBV15 with TRBJ2-7, with D possibly matching TRBD2 (5 bases). The CDR3 runs to 15 residues. The V gene lost 3 bases and the J gene lost 0 bases, with 12 bases spanning the gap. Germline V gene data show CDR1 as LNHNV and CDR2 as YYDKDF (reference sequence). CDR3 sequence reads: CATSREDRVSYEQYF. CDR3 nucleotides: TGTGCCACCAGCAGGGAGGACCGGGTCTCCTACGAGCAGTACTTC.

This chain connects TRBV5-1 to TRBJ2-1; 7 positions agree with TRBD2. This CDR3 is 15 amino acids long. Germline V gene sequence: CDR1 SGHRS, CDR2 YFSETQ. V shed 2 bases, J shed 4 bases, and the junction held 6 bases outside the gene matches. CDR3 sequence: CASSFLAEPYNEQFF. CDR3 sequence (DNA): TGCGCCAGCAGCTTTCTAGCGGAGCCGTACAATGAGCAGTTCTTC.

This chain connects TRBV5-1 to TRBJ2-7, with 7 bases lining up with TRBD1. Looked up from germline, CDR1 is SGHRS and CDR2 is YFSETQ. The length of the CDR3 is 15 residues. The V gene end was trimmed by 2 bases and the J gene end by 2 bases; junction bases not matched to a gene: 7. The CDR3 DNA reads TGCGCCAGCAGCTTAGGGGGCCCGGGGACCTACGAGCAGTACTTC. Its protein product is CASSLGGPGTYEQYF.

The genes are TRBV29-1 and TRBJ2-6; D is uncertain. The CDR3 runs 13 residues. Germline assignment: CDR1 SQVTM and CDR2 ANQGSEA. The ends were cut back, 4 bases at V and 2 bases at J, with 6 bases in the middle. As DNA, the CDR3 is TGCAGCGTTGTTCCAACTGGGGCCAACGTCCTGACTTTC. It codes for CSVVPTGANVLTF.

This sequence joins TRBV13 and TRBJ2-7; 9 nucleotides match TRBD1. Germline-derived CDR1 and CDR2 are PRHDT and FYEKMQ (reference sequence). Losses at the gene ends were 5 bases for V and 1 base for J; bases not matched to a gene: 15. CDR3 length equals 18 residues. The CDR3 DNA sequence: TGTGCCAGCAGCGAAGGGGACAGGGCAGTAGCGGCATCCTACGAGCAGTACTTC. This encodes CASSEGDRAVAASYEQYF.

The J gene is TRBJ2-5, the V gene TRBV28; 14 nucleotides align to TRBD2. V was clipped by 4 bases and J by 4 bases; unmatched bases: 8. There are 17 residues in the CDR3. Germline assignment: CDR1 MDHEN and CDR2 SYDVKM. The CDR3 sequence: CASSSPGLAGVGETQYF. The CDR3 nucleotides are TGTGCCAGCAGTTCTCCGGGACTAGCGGGAGTGGGAGAGACCCAGTACTTC.

J is TRBJ2-5 and V is TRBV28; the D gene is possibly TRBD1 (5 bases). Trimming left V 6 bases short and J 5 bases short, with 10 bases between. Per the germline V gene, CDR1 is MDHEN and CDR2 is SYDVKM. The CDR3 has 12 residues. The DNA for the CDR3 is TGTGCCAGCAGCGCAGGGTTGGAGACCCAGTACTTC. It encodes CASSAGLETQYF.

V usage is TRBV2 and J usage is TRBJ2-3; no definite D call. V was trimmed by 0 bases and J by 8 bases, leaving 9 bases between them. The CDR3 runs to 13 residues. The germline gives CDR1 SNHLY, CDR2 FYNNEI. The CDR3 sequence is CASSEAVSLTQYF. For the CDR3, the DNA is TGTGCCAGCAGTGAAGCGGTTAGCCTTACGCAGTATTTT.

The chain links TRBV27 to TRBJ2-5; the D gene is possibly TRBD2 (5 bases). V lost 10 bases to trimming and J lost 3 bases, with 18 bases between them. This CDR3 has 14 residues. The germline gives CDR1 MNHEY, CDR2 SMNVEV (reference sequence). The CDR3 sequence is CAKLWRWGEETQYF. CDR3 in DNA: TGTGCCAAACTGTGGCGGTGGGGAGAAGAGACCCAGTACTTC.

V and J are TRBV19 and TRBJ1-3; maybe TRBD1 (5 bases). The V end lost 8 bases, the J end lost 0 bases, and 17 bases lay between the germline ends. The CDR3 is 16 residues long. Germline assignment: CDR1 LNHDA and CDR2 SQIVND (reference sequence). CDR3 nucleotides: TGTGCCAGTTCGCCGGGGGGACCGAGCTCTGGAAACACCATATATTTT. Encoded protein: CASSPGGPSSGNTIYF.

This clone was picked up one time. V usage is TRBV28 and J usage is TRBJ1-6, with D possibly TRBD1 on 6 matching bases. The CDR3 loop spans 15 amino acids. V lost 3 bases, J lost 15 bases, and 21 bases lay in between. Germline CDR1 is MDHEN and CDR2 is SYDVKM. CDR3 amino acids: CASSFSTGTQEILHF. For the CDR3, the DNA is TGTGCCAGCAGTTTCTCTACAGGGACCCAGGAAATCCTCCACTTT.

The chain uses TRBV20-1 and TRBJ2-1, with 7 bases that match TRBD1. Germline CDR1 is DFQATT and CDR2 is SNEGSKA (reference sequence). The CDR3 is made up of 11 amino acids. V shed 5 bases, J shed 6 bases, and the junction held 1 base outside the gene matches. Here the CDR3 DNA reads TGCAGTGCTGACAGGGTCAATGAGCAGTTCTTC. Translated, it gives CSADRVNEQFF.

The chain links TRBV27 to TRBJ1-1; possibly TRBD1 for D (5 bases). V dropped 5 bases and J dropped 2 bases, with 15 bases sitting between them. CDR1 is MNHEY and CDR2 is SMNVEV in the germline V gene (reference sequence). The CDR3 spans 15 residues. CDR3 region: CASSRMGQFNTEAFF. The CDR3 DNA follows: TGTGCCAGCAGTCGCATGGGGCAGTTCAACACTGAAGCTTTCTTT.

CDR3 region: CASRPLQEPTDTQYF. The CDR3 DNA is TGTGCCAGCCGTCCACTACAAGAACCTACAGATACGCAGTATTTT. The chain couples TRBV5-8 to TRBJ2-3; D is unresolved. This CDR3 contains 15 residues. Per germline, CDR1 SGHTS and CDR2 YDEGEE. Trimming took 7 bases from V and 3 from J, leaving 18 bases between them.

This clone has a count of ten or more. Other DNA sequences in the same sample also yield this CDR3. The chain carries TRBV7-9 and TRBJ1-5; 7 bases agree with TRBD1. Trimming took 5 bases from V and 7 from J; bases not matched to a gene: 5. CDR1 is SEHNR, CDR2 FQNEAQ, per germline (reference sequence). The CDR3 covers 13 residues. CDR3 nucleotide sequence: TGTGCCAGCAGCCTACAGGGGAGACAGCCCCAGCATTTT. Protein sequence: CASSLQGRQPQHF.

This clone appeared a few times. This chain connects TRBV9 to TRBJ1-1; a possible D gene is TRBD1 (5 bases). The V end was cut by 0 bases, the J end by 5 bases, with 11 bases between. Germline CDR1 reads SGDLS; CDR2 reads YYNGEE. The CDR3 has 14 amino acids. The CDR3 loop reads CASSVADTRTEAFF. The CDR3 nucleotides are TGTGCCAGCAGCGTAGCGGACACCAGAACTGAAGCTTTCTTT.

The J gene is TRBJ2-2, the V gene TRBV4-2; 7 positions agree with TRBD2. The J segment lost 2 bases and the V segment lost 0 bases, leaving 3 bases of the junction unmatched. This CDR3 spans 16 amino acids. Germline V gene sequence: CDR1 LGHNA, CDR2 YNFKEQ. The CDR3 loop reads CASSQETSVNTGELFF. CDR3 sequence (DNA): TGTGCCAGCAGCCAAGAAACTAGCGTTAACACCGGGGAGCTGTTTTTT.

The chain has TRBV5-6 and TRBJ1-2, with D uncertain. Germline V lookup: CDR1 SGHDT, CDR2 YYEEEE. V lost 3 bases and J lost 5, with 14 bases in between. The CDR3 covers 14 residues. The CDR3, as DNA: TGTGCCAGCAGCTACGAGGCCCACGGATATGGCTACACCTTC. The encoded protein is CASSYEAHGYGYTF.

The rearrangement uses TRBV7-9 and TRBJ1-2, with 8 bases matching TRBD1. Trimming removed 5 bases from V and 3 bases from J; junction bases left unmatched: 11. This CDR3 contains 16 residues. The germline V gene has CDR1 SEHNR and CDR2 FQNEAQ (reference sequence). The CDR3: CASSLPLQGADYGYTF. The CDR3 DNA sequence: TGTGCCAGCAGCCTACCCCTTCAGGGGGCGGACTATGGCTACACCTTC.

This sequence joins TRBV2 and TRBJ1-5; 8 bases are a match to TRBD1. The CDR3 totals 13 residues. J lost 7 bases, V lost 5 bases, and 4 bases had no gene match. Germline V gene data show CDR1 as SNHLY and CDR2 as FYNNEI. CDR3 loop: CASSQQGGQPQHF. The CDR3 coding sequence is TGTGCCAGCAGTCAACAGGGGGGCCAGCCCCAGCATTTT.

CDR3 nucleotides: TGTGCCAGCAGCTCGTCATTGCTAAGCGGAAACACCATATATTTT. Amino acid sequence: CASSSSLLSGNTIYF. The chain links TRBV7-9 to TRBJ1-3, with D unclear. CDR1 and CDR2 from the germline V gene are SEHNR and FQNEAQ (reference sequence). This CDR3 spans 15 amino acids. Trimming took 4 bases from V and 4 from J, leaving 14 bases between them.

The gene calls are TRBV28 and TRBJ1-1; 8 nucleotides match TRBD1. This CDR3 has 11 amino acids. Germline CDR1 MDHEN, CDR2 SYDVKM. The V and J ends lost 6 bases and 10 bases, in that order; junction bases with no gene match: 4. The CDR3: CASRLGQGAFF. CDR3 nucleotides: TGTGCCAGCAGACTCGGACAGGGAGCTTTCTTT.

The chain has TRBV27 and TRBJ1-5; no reliable D call. CDR3 length equals 14 residues. V shed 3 bases and J shed 4 bases, with 10 bases lying between them. Germline V gene sequence: CDR1 MNHEY, CDR2 SMNVEV (reference sequence). The chain's CDR3 is CASSFAGSNQPQHF. CDR3 sequence (DNA): TGTGCCAGCAGTTTCGCGGGCTCAAATCAGCCCCAGCATTTT.

V is TRBV7-8 and J is TRBJ1-2; D remains unclear. Germline V gives CDR1 SGHVS, CDR2 FQNEAQ. The CDR3 totals 18 residues. V was cut by 4 bases and J by 2 bases, with 23 bases left in between. For the CDR3, the DNA is TGTGCCAGCAGCTCAAGCGGGGTTAGACCCGGAGGGAACTATGGCTACACCTTC. As protein: CASSSSGVRPGGNYGYTF.

This clone has just a few counts. V gene TRBV27 combines with J gene TRBJ2-7; D unclear. Germline CDR1 and CDR2: MNHEY and SMNVEV (reference sequence). Trimming pared 0 bases from V and 5 bases from J, leaving 8 bases between. This CDR3 is 13 amino acids long. CDR3 amino acids: CASSLSARHEQYF. The CDR3 DNA is TGTGCCAGCAGTTTATCAGCCCGCCACGAGCAGTACTTC.

The rearrangement joins TRBV28 to TRBJ2-5; 7 bases are a match to TRBD2. V was pared by 1 base and J by 1 base, with 9 bases of the junction left unmatched. Germline V lookup: CDR1 MDHEN, CDR2 SYDVKM. The CDR3 is 17 amino acids. The CDR3 spells CASSLYGLAELQETQYF. The CDR3, as DNA: TGTGCCAGCAGTTTATACGGCCTAGCGGAACTCCAAGAGACCCAGTACTTC.

V usage is TRBV5-5 and J usage is TRBJ2-4; no clear D. The CDR3 sequence is 11 residues long. V was cut by 4 bases and J by 7 bases, with 6 bases left in between. Germline values: CDR1 SGHKS, CDR2 YYEKEE (reference sequence). The CDR3 reads CASSEANIQYF. In DNA form, the CDR3 reads TGTGCCAGCAGCGAAGCGAACATTCAGTACTTC.

This clone has just one count. The chain couples TRBV4-1 to TRBJ2-1; TRBD1 is a possible D gene (5 bases). CDR3 length equals 16 residues. Germline loops: CDR1 MGHRA, CDR2 YSYEKL. Deletions cut 0 bases from V and 6 bases from J, with 15 bases between. CDR3 region: CASSQDWGVKSNEQFF. Here the CDR3 DNA reads TGCGCCAGCAGCCAAGACTGGGGCGTAAAATCCAATGAGCAGTTCTTC.

J is TRBJ2-7 and V is TRBV9, with 10 bases aligning to TRBD1. In germline, CDR1 is SGDLS, CDR2 YYNGEE. Trimming removed 4 bases from V and 6 bases from J; junction bases left unmatched: 10. The CDR3 runs to 15 residues. The CDR3 DNA sequence: TGTGCCAGCAGCACCGGGCGGGGGGACAGGGGCGAGCAGTACTTC. It yields the protein CASSTGRGDRGEQYF.